This TCR beta chain is drawn from a study of cytomegalovirus exposure and HLA in healthy donors. Notes on the study in general: Most subjects' HLA-A and HLA-B alleles were reportedly predicted from TCR beta sequences. An analysis done earlier found most TCR beta V segments productive about 87% or about 30% of the time.

Looked up from germline, CDR1 is SGHDT and CDR2 is YYEEEE. The V end lost 4 bases, the J end lost 3 bases, and 13 bases lay between the germline ends. CDR3 size: 14 residues. The PCR had 60 Vbeta and 13 Jbeta primers. This table comes from immunoSEQ multiplex PCR, and its TCRdb copy is limited to in-frame clones, with some not included. The data hold around 100,000 clones, with roughly 69% observed a single time. Comments on this clone: No antigen is known for it.

This TCR was recovered from a man in his thirties or forties in good health and CMV-seropositive. What was sequenced was PBMCs. The rearrangement joins TRBV5-6 to TRBJ1-1; tentatively, D is TRBD1 (6 bases). CDR3 DNA sequence: TGTGCCAGCAGCCGTGGGGGGGGCTACACTGAAGCTTTCTTT. Its protein is CASSRGGGYTEAFF.